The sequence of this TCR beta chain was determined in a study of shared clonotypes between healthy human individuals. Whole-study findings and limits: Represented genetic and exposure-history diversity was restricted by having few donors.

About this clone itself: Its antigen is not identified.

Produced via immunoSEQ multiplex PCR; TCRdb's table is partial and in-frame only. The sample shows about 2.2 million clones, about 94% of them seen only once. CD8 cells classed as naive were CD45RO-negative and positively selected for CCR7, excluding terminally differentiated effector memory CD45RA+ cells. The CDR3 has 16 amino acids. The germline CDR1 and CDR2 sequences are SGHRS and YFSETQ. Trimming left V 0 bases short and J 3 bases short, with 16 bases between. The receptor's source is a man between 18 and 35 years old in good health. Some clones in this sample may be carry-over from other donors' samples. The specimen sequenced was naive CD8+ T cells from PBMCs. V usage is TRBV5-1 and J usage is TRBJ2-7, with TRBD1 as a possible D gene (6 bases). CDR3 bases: TGCGCCAGCAGCTTGGACCGGGACACATTCTTCTACGAGCAGTACTTC. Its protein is CASSLDRDTFFYEQYF.